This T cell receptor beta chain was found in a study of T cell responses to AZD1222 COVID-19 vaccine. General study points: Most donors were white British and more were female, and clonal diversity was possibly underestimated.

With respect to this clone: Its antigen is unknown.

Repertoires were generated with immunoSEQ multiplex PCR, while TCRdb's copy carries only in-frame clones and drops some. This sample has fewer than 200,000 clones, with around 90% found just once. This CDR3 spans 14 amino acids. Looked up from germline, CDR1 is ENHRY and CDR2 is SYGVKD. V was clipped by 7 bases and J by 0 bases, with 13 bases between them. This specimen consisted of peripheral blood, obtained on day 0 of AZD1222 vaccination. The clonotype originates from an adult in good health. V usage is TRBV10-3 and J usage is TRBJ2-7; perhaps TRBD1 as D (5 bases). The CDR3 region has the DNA TGTGCCATCAAGGGAAGACAGAACTCCTACGAGCAGTACTTC. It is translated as CAIKGRQNSYEQYF.